This is a list of T cell receptor beta chains from one sample in a study of blood T cells in healthy people across ages. Via MiXCR, TCRdb re-called the 5' RACE reads, giving one row per CDR3 protein. The sample gives hundreds of thousands of distinct CDR3 sequences, 32% of which show up once; approximately 15% is in the top ten. The sequencing input was blood. The receptors stem from a woman older than 75 in good health. Each CDR3 is given with its conserved first and last residue. The D gene is left open where the match is weak. A clone size is listed for some rows: how often the clone was seen (once, few, many), or a class if it is expanded.

J gene: TRBJ1-4; clone size: many; CDR3 length: 15; D gene: NA; V gene: TRBV27; CDR3 DNA: TGTGCCAGCAGTTTACTATCGGGGCGCGGAGAAAAACTGTTTTTT; CDR3 protein: CASSLLSGRGEKLFF
J gene: TRBJ2-7; clone size: NA; CDR3 length: 15; D gene: NA; V gene: TRBV4-2; CDR3 DNA: TGTGCCAGCAGCCAAATCGGACAGAACTCCTACGAGCAGTACTTC; CDR3 protein: CASSQIGQNSYEQYF
J gene: TRBJ2-5; clone size: many; CDR3 length: 16; D gene: TRBD1; V gene: TRBV11-2; CDR3 DNA: TGTGCCAGCAGCCCCGGACAGGGATCGTACCAAGAGACCCAGTACTTC; CDR3 protein: CASSPGQGSYQETQYF
J gene: TRBJ2-5; clone size: many; CDR3 length: 15; D gene: NA; V gene: TRBV5-1; CDR3 DNA: TGCGCCAGCATGACAGCGGGTGCGTACCAAGAGACCCAGTACTTC; CDR3 protein: CASMTAGAYQETQYF
J gene: TRBJ2-1; clone size: many; CDR3 length: 11; D gene: NA; V gene: TRBV7-3; CDR3 DNA: TGTGCCAGCAGCCAGGGGGGTGAGCAGTTCTTC; CDR3 protein: CASSQGGEQFF
J gene: TRBJ2-2; clone size: NA; CDR3 length: 15; D gene: TRBD1; V gene: TRBV9; CDR3 DNA: TGTGCCAGCAGCGCCGGGACGGGACAGACCGGGGAGCTGTTTTTT; CDR3 protein: CASSAGTGQTGELFF
J gene: TRBJ2-6; clone size: many; CDR3 length: 11; D gene: NA; V gene: TRBV6-6; CDR3 DNA: TGTGCCAGCACTGGGGCCAACGTCCTGACTTTC; CDR3 protein: CASTGANVLTF
J gene: TRBJ1-5; clone size: few; CDR3 length: 14; D gene: NA; V gene: TRBV10-3; CDR3 DNA: TGTGCCATCAGTGAGAGAAGGGGGAATCAGCCCCAGCATTTT; CDR3 protein: CAISERRGNQPQHF
J gene: TRBJ2-7; clone size: NA; CDR3 length: 18; D gene: TRBD2; V gene: TRBV7-2; CDR3 DNA: TGTGCCAGCAGTTTGTACCTAGGGACTAGCGGAGTCTCCTACGAGCAGTACTTC; CDR3 protein: CASSLYLGTSGVSYEQYF
J gene: TRBJ1-2; clone size: many; CDR3 length: 16; D gene: TRBD1; V gene: TRBV5-4; CDR3 DNA: TGTGCCAGCAGCGCCCGGGGACAGGGGGAGACCTATGGCTACACCTTC; CDR3 protein: CASSARGQGETYGYTF
J gene: TRBJ2-3; clone size: many; CDR3 length: 14; D gene: TRBD2; V gene: TRBV11-2; CDR3 DNA: TGTGCCAGCGGTGAAGGACTAGCGTTAGATACGCAGTATTTT; CDR3 protein: CASGEGLALDTQYF
J gene: TRBJ1-2; clone size: many; CDR3 length: 13; D gene: NA; V gene: TRBV5-1; CDR3 DNA: TGCGCCAGCAGCTTGTCGGGGAAATATGGCTACACCTTC; CDR3 protein: CASSLSGKYGYTF
J gene: TRBJ2-5; clone size: NA; CDR3 length: 12; D gene: NA; V gene: TRBV28; CDR3 DNA: TGTGCCAGCAGTTCGCCCCATGGGGGCAAGTACTTC; CDR3 protein: CASSSPHGGKYF
J gene: TRBJ2-1; clone size: NA; CDR3 length: 16; D gene: TRBD1; V gene: TRBV7-9; CDR3 DNA: TGTGCCAGCAGCTTTACCGACAGGGGGAGCCCCAATGAGCAGTTCTTC; CDR3 protein: CASSFTDRGSPNEQFF